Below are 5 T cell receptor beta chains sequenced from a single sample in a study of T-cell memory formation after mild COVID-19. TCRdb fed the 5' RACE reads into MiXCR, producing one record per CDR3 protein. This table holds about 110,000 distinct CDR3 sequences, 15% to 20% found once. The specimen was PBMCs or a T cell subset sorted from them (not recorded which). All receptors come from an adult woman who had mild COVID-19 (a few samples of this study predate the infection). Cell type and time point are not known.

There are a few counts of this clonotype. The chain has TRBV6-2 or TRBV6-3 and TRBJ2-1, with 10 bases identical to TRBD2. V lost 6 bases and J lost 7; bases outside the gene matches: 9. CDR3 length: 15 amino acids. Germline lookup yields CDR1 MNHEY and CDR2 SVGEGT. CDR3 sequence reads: CASSQAGGPLNEQFF. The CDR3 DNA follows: TGTGCCAGCAGCCAAGCGGGAGGGCCTCTGAATGAGCAGTTCTTC.

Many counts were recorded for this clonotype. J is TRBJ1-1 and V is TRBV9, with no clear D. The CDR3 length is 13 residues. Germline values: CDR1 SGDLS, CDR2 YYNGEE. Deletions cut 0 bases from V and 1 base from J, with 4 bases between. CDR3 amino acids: CASSVGRNTEAFF. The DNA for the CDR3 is TGTGCCAGCAGCGTAGGCAGGAACACTGAAGCTTTCTTT.

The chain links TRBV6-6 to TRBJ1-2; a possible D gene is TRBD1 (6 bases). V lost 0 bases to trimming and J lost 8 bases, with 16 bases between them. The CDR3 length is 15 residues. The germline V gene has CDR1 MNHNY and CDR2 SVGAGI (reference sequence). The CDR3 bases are TGTGCCAGCAGTTACTCGACGGGGGAGGGGGACGGCTACACCTTC. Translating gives CASSYSTGEGDGYTF.

CDR3 region: CASSQDTRGYEQYF. CDR3 DNA sequence: TGTGCCAGCAGCCAAGACACCAGGGGCTACGAGCAGTACTTC. The rearrangement uses TRBV4-2 and TRBJ2-7; tentatively, D is TRBD1 (6 bases). Germline CDR1 reads LGHNA; CDR2 reads YNFKEQ. Trimming left V 0 bases short and J 3 bases short, with 9 bases between. The CDR3 has 14 residues.

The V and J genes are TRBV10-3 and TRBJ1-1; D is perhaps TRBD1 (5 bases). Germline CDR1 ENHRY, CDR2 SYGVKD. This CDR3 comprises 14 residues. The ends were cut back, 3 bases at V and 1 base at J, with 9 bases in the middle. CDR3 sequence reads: CAISDIGGNTEAFF. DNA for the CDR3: TGTGCCATCAGTGACATCGGGGGGAACACTGAAGCTTTCTTT.